The next 29 T cell receptor beta chains were all read from a single sample in a study of blood T cell repertoires in COVID-19. Profiling relied on immunoSEQ multiplex PCR, and the TCRdb table lists in-frame clones only, not all of them. Seen here are around 110,000 clones, roughly 80% observed once, and the top ten hold roughly 4.4%. Sequencing was carried out using peripheral blood. Every receptor here comes from a human donor in a cohort sampled during active COVID-19.

This rearrangement joins TRBV7-2 to TRBJ2-2; a weak D match, TRBD2 (6 bases). Germline values: CDR1 SGHTA, CDR2 FQGNSA. V lost 2 bases to trimming and J lost 6 bases, with 19 bases between them. CDR3 length equals 17 residues. The CDR3 DNA reads TGTGCCAGCAGCTTACTCCCAGCGGGCGCCTCCCCCGGGGAGCTGTTTTTT. Translation: CASSLLPAGASPGELFF.

This chain links TRBV5-1 with TRBJ1-6; 9 bases align to TRBD1. V shed 0 bases, J shed 11 bases, and the junction held 6 bases outside the gene matches. This CDR3 comprises 15 residues. Per the germline V gene, CDR1 is SGHRS and CDR2 is YFSETQ. CDR3 sequence (DNA): TGCGCCAGCAGCTTGGAGGGACAGGGTGGGGCACCCCTCCACTTT. It specifies CASSLEGQGGAPLHF.

The genes are TRBV7-2 and TRBJ2-1; D gene unclear. This CDR3 region has 15 residues. Germline loops: CDR1 SGHTA, CDR2 FQGNSA. V dropped 5 bases and J dropped 2 bases, with 13 bases sitting between them. CDR3 DNA: TGTGCCAGCAGCCCCAAGGAGAACCCCTACAATGAGCAGTTCTTC. Its protein is CASSPKENPYNEQFF.

This sequence joins TRBV5-4 and TRBJ2-2; 10 bases match TRBD2. The CDR3 sequence is 15 residues long. The germline CDR1 and CDR2 sequences are SGHNT and YYREEE (reference sequence). V shed 1 base and J 5 bases; nucleotides not matched to a gene: 2. CDR3 in DNA: TGTGCCAGCAGCTTGCCACTAGCGGGGACCGGGGAGCTGTTTTTT. This translates into CASSLPLAGTGELFF.

This chain connects TRBV18 to TRBJ2-7, with TRBD1 identical over 8 bases. This CDR3 has 13 amino acids. The junction had 1 base not matched to a gene; V was cut back by 3 bases and J by 3 bases. Germline V CDR1 and CDR2: KGHSH, LQKENI. CDR3 nucleotide sequence: TGTGCCAGCTCACCCGGGACAGGCTACGAGCAGTACTTC. This sequence encodes CASSPGTGYEQYF.

In its sample, this clone was seen a few times. The CDR3 region has the DNA TGTGCCAGCAGTGGAAGAGCGGGTCTCTCCTACAATGAGCAGTTCTTC. This translates into CASSGRAGLSYNEQFF. This chain uses TRBV6-2 or TRBV6-3 with TRBJ2-1; tentatively, D is TRBD2 (6 bases). The V end lost 5 bases, the J end lost 0 bases, and 14 bases lay between the germline ends. The CDR3 covers 16 residues. Looked up from germline, CDR1 is MNHEY and CDR2 is SVGEGT.

The rearrangement uses TRBV4-1 and TRBJ1-2; no clear D. This CDR3 spans 14 amino acids. V lost 4 bases and J 8 bases, leaving 17 bases between the germline ends. CDR1 and CDR2 (germline): MGHRA, YSYEKL. In DNA, the CDR3 is TGCGCCAGCAGCCCAACCTATTCGACATGGGGCTACACCTTC. Translating it yields CASSPTYSTWGYTF.

The chain carries TRBV5-1 and TRBJ2-1; 12 nucleotides align to TRBD1. Germline V lookup: CDR1 SGHRS, CDR2 YFSETQ. The CDR3 consists of 17 residues. After removal of 1 base from V and 8 bases from J, the junction contained 10 bases not matched to a gene. The CDR3 spells CASSLSSRDRGLYEQFF. CDR3 coding DNA: TGCGCCAGCAGCTTGTCTTCCCGGGACAGGGGGCTCTATGAGCAGTTCTTC.

J is TRBJ2-1 and V is TRBV15; 10 bases align to TRBD2. J gave up 2 bases and V 5 bases, and 6 bases lay outside the gene matches. Germline values: CDR1 LNHNV, CDR2 YYDKDF (reference sequence). The CDR3 sequence is 16 residues long. CDR3 region: CATSFELAGPYNEQFF. In DNA, the CDR3 is TGTGCCACCAGCTTCGAACTAGCGGGACCCTACAATGAGCAGTTCTTC.

This clone came up once. V usage is TRBV5-5 and J usage is TRBJ1-1, with TRBD1 as a possible D gene (6 bases). Trimming took 3 bases from V and 0 from J, leaving 12 bases between them. There are 15 residues in the CDR3. Germline V gene lookup returns CDR1 SGHKS and CDR2 YYEKEE (reference sequence). The CDR3 bases are TGTGCCAGCAGCTACCTCCAGGGGATGAACACTGAAGCTTTCTTT. Its translation: CASSYLQGMNTEAFF.

The J gene is TRBJ1-5, the V gene TRBV28, with a possible D match to TRBD1 (6 bases). The germline CDR1 and CDR2 sequences are MDHEN and SYDVKM. CDR3 length equals 14 residues. Trimming stripped 4 bases from V and 3 bases from J, with 10 bases between. As DNA, the CDR3 is TGTGCCAGCAGTTCGGGACAATCCAATCAGCCCCAGCATTTT. It translates to CASSSGQSNQPQHF.

The chain links TRBV18 to TRBJ2-7, with 7 bases that match TRBD2. Germline CDR1 and CDR2: KGHSH and LQKENI. CDR3 length equals 15 residues. V dropped 2 bases and J dropped 1; count of bases not matched to a gene: 5. The CDR3 nucleotides are TGTGCCAGCTCACCAATGGGAGGGCGGTCCTACGAGCAGTACGTC. Amino acids: CASSPMGGRSYEQYV.

The chain joins TRBV5-1 to TRBJ2-5; TRBD2 aligns across 11 bases. The V segment lost 0 bases and the J segment 4 bases; nucleotides outside the gene matches: 2. The germline gives CDR1 SGHRS, CDR2 YFSETQ. The CDR3 is 15 amino acids. CDR3 nucleotide sequence: TGCGCCAGCAGCTTGGGACTAGCGGGACCAGAGACCCAGTACTTC. Translation gives CASSLGLAGPETQYF.

The chain is built from TRBV7-9 and TRBJ2-1; D is ambiguous. Germline CDR1 reads SEHNR; CDR2 reads FQNEAQ (reference sequence). The CDR3 length is 18 residues. Trimming took 0 bases from V and 0 from J, leaving 15 bases between them. This chain's CDR3 is CASSLAPHTLSSYNEQFF. The CDR3, as DNA: TGTGCCAGCAGCTTAGCCCCCCATACTCTTTCCTCCTACAATGAGCAGTTCTTC.

The chain links TRBV4-3 to TRBJ1-3; D gene uncertain. This CDR3 region has 17 residues. Per the germline V gene, CDR1 is LGHNA and CDR2 is YSLEER. The V end lost 1 base, the J end lost 0 bases, and 13 bases lay between the germline ends. The CDR3 spells CASSQVASRFSGNTIYF. The CDR3, as DNA: TGCGCCAGCAGCCAAGTAGCCTCGCGGTTCTCTGGAAACACCATATATTTT.

This clone has more than one count but fewer than ten. V and J are TRBV9 and TRBJ2-3, with unresolved D. Germline CDR1 is SGDLS and CDR2 is YYNGEE. The germline V and J ends were trimmed by 0 bases and 6 bases, with 14 bases remaining between them. This CDR3 has 15 residues. The CDR3 DNA is TGTGCCAGCAGCGTAGCCGCGCTCCTCTTTGATACGCAGTATTTT. Translated, it gives CASSVAALLFDTQYF.

The rearrangement links TRBV3-1 (or the pseudogene TRBV3-2) to TRBJ2-2; perhaps TRBD2 as D (6 bases). The CDR3 length is 16 residues. Per the germline V gene, CDR1 is LGHDT and CDR2 is YNNKEL (reference sequence). Trimming took 1 base from V and 0 from J, leaving 9 bases between them. The CDR3 loop reads CASSQVGGANTGELFF. The CDR3 DNA reads TGTGCCAGCAGCCAAGTTGGAGGGGCGAACACCGGGGAGCTGTTTTTT.

This chain links TRBV27 with TRBJ1-5; possibly TRBD1 for D (5 bases). Germline values: CDR1 MNHEY, CDR2 SMNVEV (reference sequence). Between the trimmed V and J ends, which lost 0 bases and 4 bases, there was a span of 19 bases. CDR3 length equals 18 residues. The CDR3 DNA sequence: TGTGCCAGCAGTTTATCTGGAGACAGTGGCCCTACAAATCAGCCCCAGCATTTT. Translation gives CASSLSGDSGPTNQPQHF.

This chain uses TRBV12-3 or TRBV12-4 with TRBJ1-1; no reliable D call. The germline V and J ends were trimmed by 3 bases and 11 bases, with 13 bases remaining between them. CDR3 length: 12 residues. The CDR3 sequence: CASSFLSLEAFF. CDR3 nucleotide sequence: TGTGCCAGCAGTTTCCTTAGCCTTGAGGCTTTCTTT.

The rearrangement uses TRBV11-2 and TRBJ2-1; 12 bases agree with TRBD2. The CDR3 spans 15 residues. Germline V gene sequence: CDR1 SGHAT, CDR2 FQNNGV. V shed 1 base and J 6 bases; nucleotides not matched to a gene: 1. The CDR3 region is CASSLGLAGANEQFF. The CDR3 region has the DNA TGTGCCAGCAGCTTAGGACTAGCGGGAGCCAATGAGCAGTTCTTC.

The chain joins TRBV9 to TRBJ2-1; tentative D call: TRBD1 (6 bases). V was pared by 4 bases and J by 9 bases, with 23 bases between. Germline values: CDR1 SGDLS, CDR2 YYNGEE. This CDR3 is built from 16 residues. The CDR3 sequence is CASSPTGYGIVIEQFF. In DNA, the CDR3 is TGTGCCAGCAGCCCGACAGGATATGGTATCGTCATTGAGCAGTTCTTC.

This clone was seen a handful of times. The rearrangement uses TRBV5-4 and TRBJ2-7; TRBD1 matches 10 bases. Germline V lookup: CDR1 SGHNT, CDR2 YYREEE (reference sequence). CDR3 length: 15 amino acids. The V gene end was trimmed by 2 bases and the J gene end by 2 bases; junction bases not matched to a gene: 4. CDR3: CASSFGQGVAYEQYV. The CDR3 DNA sequence: TGTGCCAGCAGCTTCGGACAGGGGGTGGCCTACGAGCAGTACGTC.

This chain connects TRBV6-5 to TRBJ1-1; 9 bases agree with TRBD1. This CDR3 comprises 13 residues. V lost 6 bases and J lost 4; bases outside the gene matches: 3. Germline V CDR1 and CDR2: MNHEY, SVGAGI. CDR3 DNA: TGTGCCAGCAGAGACAGGGGGAGCACTGAAGCTTTCTTT. It translates to CASRDRGSTEAFF.

The J gene is TRBJ1-2, the V gene TRBV5-1, with TRBD1 matching 7 bases. This CDR3 has 14 amino acids. Unmatched junction bases numbered 10, after V lost 4 bases and J lost 7 bases. Germline loops: CDR1 SGHRS, CDR2 YFSETQ. This CDR3 reads CASSNPTGRSGYTF. CDR3 DNA sequence: TGCGCCAGCAGCAATCCGACAGGGCGAAGTGGCTACACCTTC.

V and J are TRBV6-2 or TRBV6-3 and TRBJ2-1; 11 bases match TRBD2. Germline CDR1 is MNHEY and CDR2 is SVGEGT. This CDR3 contains 16 residues. V shed 1 base and J 8 bases; nucleotides not matched to a gene: 7. The CDR3 sequence is CASSYLAGGGRDEQFF. CDR3 DNA: TGTGCCAGCAGTTACTTAGCGGGAGGGGGAAGGGATGAGCAGTTCTTC.

This clone was found once. The chain employs TRBV14 and TRBJ1-6; 7 nucleotides line up with TRBD1. Trimming cost V 4 bases and J 7 bases; bases outside gene matches: 4. The germline V gene has CDR1 SGHDN and CDR2 FVKESK. This CDR3 has 14 residues. The CDR3 loop is CASSLGQANSPLHF. CDR3 sequence (DNA): TGTGCCAGCAGCCTCGGACAGGCGAATTCACCCCTCCACTTT.

This sequence joins TRBV5-1 and TRBJ2-3, with 9 bases fitting TRBD2. This CDR3 spans 16 amino acids. V shed 4 bases and J 4 bases; nucleotides not matched to a gene: 10. Germline CDR1 is SGHRS and CDR2 is YFSETQ. CDR3 protein: CASSVPLAGAADTQYF. CDR3 DNA sequence: TGCGCCAGCAGCGTACCCTTAGCGGGAGCCGCAGATACGCAGTATTTT.

The chain joins TRBV18 to TRBJ2-3; tentative D call: TRBD1 (6 bases). This CDR3 is built from 15 residues. CDR1 and CDR2 (germline): KGHSH, LQKENI. Trimming took off 3 bases at V and 1 base at J, with 11 bases between the two ends. CDR3 in amino acids: CASSPPGGGTDTQYF. The CDR3 DNA sequence: TGTGCCAGCTCACCCCCTGGGGGCGGCACAGATACGCAGTATTTT.

This chain uses TRBV12-3 or TRBV12-4 with TRBJ1-2; a weak D match, TRBD1 (5 bases). The CDR3 has 12 amino acids. V was shortened by 8 bases and J by 8 bases, with 15 bases between the two germline ends. CDR3 sequence: CASQPGRDGYTF. In nucleotides, the CDR3 is TGTGCCAGCCAGCCAGGGAGGGACGGCTACACCTTC.